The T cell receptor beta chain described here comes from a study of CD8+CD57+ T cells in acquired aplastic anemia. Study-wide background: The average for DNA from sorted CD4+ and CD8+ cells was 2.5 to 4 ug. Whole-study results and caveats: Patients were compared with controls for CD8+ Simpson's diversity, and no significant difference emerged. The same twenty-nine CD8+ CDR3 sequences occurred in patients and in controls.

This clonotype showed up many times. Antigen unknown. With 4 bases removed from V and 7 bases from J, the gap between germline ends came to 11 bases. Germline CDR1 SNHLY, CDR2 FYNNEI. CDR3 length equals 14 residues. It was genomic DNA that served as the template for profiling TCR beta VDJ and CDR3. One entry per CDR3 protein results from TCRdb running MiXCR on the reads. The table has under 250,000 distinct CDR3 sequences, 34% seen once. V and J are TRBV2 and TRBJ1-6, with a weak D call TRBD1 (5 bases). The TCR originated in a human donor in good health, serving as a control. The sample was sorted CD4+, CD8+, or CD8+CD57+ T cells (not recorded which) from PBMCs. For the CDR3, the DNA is TGTGCCAGCAGTGTCCGGGACGACAATTCACCCCTCCACTTT. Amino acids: CASSVRDDNSPLHF.